The 27 T cell receptor beta chains below were found in one sample sequenced in a study of cytomegalovirus exposure and HLA in healthy donors. PCR was performed using 60 Vbeta and 13 Jbeta primers. TCRdb's table, derived via immunoSEQ multiplex PCR, lists solely in-frame clones and lacks some. This sample carries under 200,000 clones, more than 65% of them seen once, and the ten largest clones take under 7%. The specimen sequenced was PBMCs. Receptor source: a young woman in good health and CMV-seropositive.

The table lists this clone with a count of one. The genes are TRBV6-5 and TRBJ2-2, with TRBD2 matching 7 bases. This CDR3 is 16 amino acids long. The J segment lost 3 bases and the V segment lost 0 bases, leaving 4 bases of the junction unmatched. Germline V lookup: CDR1 MNHEY, CDR2 SVGAGI. As DNA, the CDR3 is TGTGCCAGCAGTTACTCCCCAGCGGGGTACACCGGGGAGCTGTTTTTT. Translated, it gives CASSYSPAGYTGELFF.

The chain uses TRBV27 and TRBJ2-1; 7 bases line up with TRBD2. The germline gives CDR1 MNHEY, CDR2 SMNVEV (reference sequence). The CDR3 spans 14 residues. V lost 4 bases and J lost 7; bases outside the gene matches: 7. CDR3 in DNA: TGTGCCAGCAGTTCGAACCCGGGAGGAAATGAGCAGTTCTTC. The encoded protein is CASSSNPGGNEQFF.

This rearrangement joins TRBV25-1 to TRBJ1-4; tentative D call: TRBD1 (6 bases). The CDR3 extends over 15 amino acids. Per the germline V gene, CDR1 is MGHDK and CDR2 is SYGVNS. Trimming left V 1 base short and J 8 bases short, with 14 bases between. The chain's CDR3 is CASSEFGQYFEKLFF. CDR3 bases: TGTGCCAGCAGTGAATTCGGACAGTATTTCGAAAAACTGTTTTTT.

This sequence joins TRBV5-1 and TRBJ2-7; a weak D match, TRBD2 (5 bases). Trimming removed 4 bases at V and 2 bases at J, with 13 bases between. Germline V gene data show CDR1 as SGHRS and CDR2 as YFSETQ. The CDR3 has 14 amino acids. DNA of the CDR3: TGCGCCAGCAGCCCCCTGAGCGGTCCCTACGAGCAGTACTTC. Translating it yields CASSPLSGPYEQYF.

The sample holds one count of this clone. V and J are TRBV7-2 and TRBJ2-7; weak D call: TRBD1 (6 bases). Germline CDR1 and CDR2: SGHTA and FQGNSA. Trimming pared 3 bases from V and 0 bases from J, leaving 15 bases between. The CDR3 has 16 residues. This chain's CDR3 is CASSLGAPGHSYEQYF. The CDR3 DNA is TGTGCCAGCAGCTTGGGGGCACCGGGACACTCCTACGAGCAGTACTTC.

The V and J genes are TRBV23-1 and TRBJ1-6; a possible D gene is TRBD1 (5 bases). TRBV23-1 is labeled an ORF, and its function is uncertain. The CDR3 is made up of 16 amino acids. V lost 4 bases, J lost 4 bases, and 14 bases lay in between. Written as DNA, the CDR3 is TGCGCCAGCAGTCCAGGGTTGGGGCCTTATAATTCACCCCTCCACTTT. It specifies CASSPGLGPYNSPLHF.

The chain links TRBV5-6 to TRBJ1-2; D remains unclear. CDR3 length: 15 residues. CDR1 is SGHDT and CDR2 is YYEEEE in the germline V gene. Deletions cut 1 base from V and 4 bases from J, with 14 bases between. The CDR3 DNA follows: TGTGCCAGCAGCTTGCGCGCCTCCGGAGGCTATGGCTACACCTTC. It encodes CASSLRASGGYGYTF.

This chain connects TRBV6-6 to TRBJ1-2; 7 nucleotides align to TRBD1. The junction had 6 bases not matched to a gene; V was cut back by 4 bases and J by 1 base. Germline V gene sequence: CDR1 MNHNY, CDR2 SVGAGI (reference sequence). The CDR3 consists of 15 residues. CDR3: CASSSTQGVNYGYTF. The CDR3 nucleotides are TGTGCCAGCAGTTCCACCCAGGGGGTTAACTATGGCTACACCTTC.

This rearrangement joins TRBV6-5 to TRBJ2-1; a weak D match, TRBD2 (7 bases). V was shortened by 5 bases and J by 3 bases, with 11 bases between the two germline ends. Germline-derived CDR1 and CDR2 are MNHEY and SVGAGI. The CDR3 is 14 amino acids. CDR3 loop: CASSGGALYNEQFF. The CDR3 nucleotides are TGTGCCAGCAGTGGGGGGGCCCTCTACAATGAGCAGTTCTTC.

The count of this clone is one. This rearrangement joins TRBV27 to TRBJ2-3, with 7 bases matching TRBD1. This CDR3 region has 17 residues. Germline V CDR1 and CDR2: MNHEY, SMNVEV (reference sequence). V lost 1 base, J lost 1 base, and 8 bases stayed unmatched. The CDR3 region has the DNA TGTGCCAGCAGTTTATTCCCGGCAGGGGGTGGCACAGATACGCAGTATTTT. Protein sequence: CASSLFPAGGGTDTQYF.

This clone has only a few counts. The chain has TRBV7-8 and TRBJ2-7, with D perhaps TRBD2 (6 bases). V was shortened by 0 bases and J by 4 bases, with 13 bases between the two germline ends. The length of the CDR3 is 15 residues. Germline CDR1 reads SGHVS; CDR2 reads FQNEAQ. The CDR3 is CASSLAGRRGYEQYF. The CDR3 DNA reads TGTGCCAGCAGCTTAGCGGGTCGCCGGGGGTACGAGCAGTACTTC.

The chain is built from TRBV19 and TRBJ2-5; TRBD1 is a possible D gene (5 bases). Trimming took 0 bases from V and 6 from J, leaving 8 bases between them. The germline V gene has CDR1 LNHDA and CDR2 SQIVND (reference sequence). CDR3 length: 13 residues. This CDR3 is CASSIDRVKTQYF. CDR3 nucleotide sequence: TGTGCCAGTAGTATAGACAGGGTGAAGACCCAGTACTTC.

This clone appeared a few times. This chain connects TRBV5-1 to TRBJ2-5, with D maybe TRBD1 (5 bases). The J call may be wrong; the DNA end is better matched by TRBJ2-7. The CDR3 totals 13 residues. The germline gives CDR1 SGHRS, CDR2 YFSETQ. CDR3 DNA sequence: TGCGCCAGCAGCTTACAAGGGGCCTACGAGCAGTACTTC. Amino acid sequence: CASSLQGAYEQYF.

The CDR3 DNA is TGTGCCAGCAGCTTAAACAGAGTCGGCGAGCAGTACTTC. Translated, it gives CASSLNRVGEQYF. This chain connects TRBV7-2 to TRBJ2-7, with D unclear. V lost 2 bases and J 6 bases, leaving 11 bases between the germline ends. Looked up from germline, CDR1 is SGHTA and CDR2 is FQGNSA. The CDR3 consists of 13 residues.

The chain couples TRBV28 to TRBJ1-5; no reliable D call. Germline lookup yields CDR1 MDHEN and CDR2 SYDVKM. V was pared by 10 bases and J by 4 bases, with 26 bases between. The length of the CDR3 is 17 residues. CDR3 amino acids: CATKQQRRDLGNQPQHF. The CDR3 DNA sequence: TGTGCCACCAAACAACAAAGACGGGATCTGGGGAATCAGCCCCAGCATTTT.

The chain employs TRBV5-4 and TRBJ2-1, with TRBD2 matching 11 bases. CDR1 is SGHNT, CDR2 YYREEE, per germline (reference sequence). J was trimmed by 7 bases and V by 1 base; bases with no gene match: 4. CDR3 size: 15 residues. The CDR3 coding sequence is TGTGCCAGCAGCTTGATTACTAGCGGGGGAAATGAGCAGTTCTTC. Amino acids: CASSLITSGGNEQFF. The full variable domain, completed using reference TRBV5-4 and TRBJ2-1, is ETGVTQSPTHLIKTRGQQVTLRCSSQSGHNTVSWYQQALGQGPQFIFQYYREEENGRGNFPPRFSGLQFPNYSSELNVNALELDDSALYLCASSLITSGGNEQFFGPGTRLTVL.

The CDR3 here is CASSVATGGPESFF. The CDR3 DNA is TGTGCCAGCAGCGTAGCGACAGGGGGCCCAGAATCTTTCTTT. The J gene is TRBJ1-1, the V gene TRBV9; 10 bases align to TRBD1. The V segment lost 0 bases and the J segment 12 bases; nucleotides outside the gene matches: 8. Germline V CDR1 and CDR2: SGDLS, YYNGEE. The CDR3 spans 14 residues.

This clone was observed a handful of times. The rearrangement uses TRBV27 and TRBJ1-2, with 12 bases lining up with TRBD1. Per the germline V gene, CDR1 is MNHEY and CDR2 is SMNVEV (reference sequence). The CDR3 is 15 amino acids. J was trimmed by 5 bases and V by 5 bases; bases with no gene match: 6. CDR3 in DNA: TGTGCCAGCAGTCTCGGGACAGGGGGCCTATATGGCTACACCTTC. Protein product: CASSLGTGGLYGYTF.

The sample holds a few counts of this clone. This sequence joins TRBV19 and TRBJ2-1; 9 bases match TRBD2. Trimming cost V 3 bases and J 4 bases; bases outside gene matches: 10. The CDR3 runs to 17 residues. Germline V gives CDR1 LNHDA, CDR2 SQIVND (reference sequence). CDR3 loop: CASSIGWASGVYNEQFF. CDR3 nucleotides: TGTGCCAGTAGTATTGGGTGGGCTAGCGGGGTTTACAATGAGCAGTTCTTC.

The rearrangement links TRBV6-1 to TRBJ2-7, with 8 bases fitting TRBD2. Germline assignment: CDR1 MNHNS and CDR2 SASEGT. V trimming: 8 bases; J trimming: 2 bases; junction bases outside the gene matches: 8. The length of the CDR3 is 14 residues. The CDR3 DNA follows: TGTGCCAGCCGTCAAGCGGGGGCTACCTACGAGCAGTACTTC. It specifies CASRQAGATYEQYF.

The chain joins TRBV28 to TRBJ2-6; tentatively, D is TRBD2 (7 bases). The V end lost 6 bases, the J end lost 4 bases, and 19 bases lay between the germline ends. Germline CDR1 is MDHEN and CDR2 is SYDVKM. This CDR3 region has 17 residues. CDR3 DNA sequence: TGTGCCAGCAGCCCCCGGGGGCGGGGGTCGGGGGCCAACGTCCTGACTTTC. This translates into CASSPRGRGSGANVLTF.

The genes are TRBV6-5 and TRBJ1-5; D is possibly TRBD1 (5 bases). The germline gives CDR1 MNHEY, CDR2 SVGAGI. The CDR3 consists of 13 residues. Trimming shortened V by 8 bases and J by 2 bases, and 10 bases separated the two germline ends. The CDR3 DNA sequence: TGTGCCAGCTCGCGACAGCGCAATCAGCCCCAGCATTTT. Its translation is CASSRQRNQPQHF.

This chain uses TRBV25-1 with TRBJ1-4; no reliable D call. There are 14 residues in the CDR3. Germline-derived CDR1 and CDR2 are MGHDK and SYGVNS. Trimming pared 4 bases from V and 8 bases from J, leaving 14 bases between. For the CDR3, the DNA is TGTGCCAGCAGTGCTGCGGGATTGCGGGAAAAACTGTTTTTT. Translation: CASSAAGLREKLFF.

The J gene is TRBJ1-4, the V gene TRBV5-4, with 10 bases fitting TRBD1. V was clipped by 4 bases and J by 6 bases; unmatched bases: 3. This CDR3 comprises 14 residues. CDR1 is SGHNT, CDR2 YYREEE, per germline (reference sequence). This CDR3 is CASSGDRGDEKLFF. The CDR3 nucleotides are TGTGCCAGCAGCGGGGACAGGGGAGATGAAAAACTGTTTTTT. Full variable domain (rest looked up from reference TRBV5-4 and TRBJ1-4): ETGVTQSPTHLIKTRGQQVTLRCSSQSGHNTVSWYQQALGQGPQFIFQYYREEENGRGNFPPRFSGLQFPNYSSELNVNALELDDSALYLCASSGDRGDEKLFFGSGTQLSVL.

The chain has TRBV14 and TRBJ1-5; 10 nucleotides match TRBD1. With 0 bases clipped from V and 6 bases from J, the junction kept 8 bases outside the gene matches. CDR3 size: 17 residues. From germline, CDR1 is SGHDN and CDR2 FVKESK. DNA for the CDR3: TGTGCCAGCAGCCAAGATTTAGGGACAGGGGCTGTTCAGCCCCAGCATTTT. Its protein product is CASSQDLGTGAVQPQHF.

This chain joins TRBV10-3 and TRBJ2-2, with TRBD2 matching 7 bases. CDR1 is ENHRY and CDR2 is SYGVKD in the germline V gene. Trimming at V came to 0 bases and at J to 0 bases, leaving 1 base not matched to a gene. This CDR3 comprises 16 residues. The CDR3 loop is CAISESSGANTGELFF. Here the CDR3 DNA reads TGTGCCATCAGTGAGTCGAGCGGGGCGAACACCGGGGAGCTGTTTTTT.

The rearrangement links TRBV2 to TRBJ1-5; no definite D call. The CDR3 sequence is 13 residues long. Germline V CDR1 and CDR2: SNHLY, FYNNEI. Between the trimmed V and J ends, which lost 0 bases and 9 bases, there was a span of 9 bases. As DNA, the CDR3 is TGTGCCAGCAGTGAAGCGAATAGAATGCCCCAGCATTTT. Amino acid sequence: CASSEANRMPQHF.